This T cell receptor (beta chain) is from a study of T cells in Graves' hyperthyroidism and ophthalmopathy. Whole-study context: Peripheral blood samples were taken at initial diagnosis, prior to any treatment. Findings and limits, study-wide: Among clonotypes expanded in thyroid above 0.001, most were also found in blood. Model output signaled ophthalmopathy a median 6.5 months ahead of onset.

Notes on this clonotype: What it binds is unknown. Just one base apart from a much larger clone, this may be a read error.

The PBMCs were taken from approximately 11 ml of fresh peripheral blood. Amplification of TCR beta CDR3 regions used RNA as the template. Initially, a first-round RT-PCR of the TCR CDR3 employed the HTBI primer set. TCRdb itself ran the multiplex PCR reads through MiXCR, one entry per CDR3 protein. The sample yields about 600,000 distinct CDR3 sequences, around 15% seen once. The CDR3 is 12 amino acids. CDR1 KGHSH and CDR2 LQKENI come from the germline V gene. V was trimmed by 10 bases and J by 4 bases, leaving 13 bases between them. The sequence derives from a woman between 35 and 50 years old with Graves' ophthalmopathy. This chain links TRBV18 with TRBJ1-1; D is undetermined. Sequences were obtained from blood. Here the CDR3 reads CANSDGFTEAFF. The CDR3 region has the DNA TGTGCCAACTCGGACGGGTTCACTGAAGCTTTCTTT.